This T cell receptor (beta chain) emerged from a study of blood T cell repertoires in COVID-19. Trimming left V 1 base short and J 5 bases short, with 11 bases between. The CDR3 covers 14 residues. Germline V gene data show CDR1 as LGHNA and CDR2 as YSLEER. Method: immunoSEQ multiplex PCR; TCRdb's copy keeps in-frame clones and lacks some. In the table there are about 250,000 clones, 65% to 85% of which are singletons. Material: peripheral blood. This rearrangement joins TRBV4-3 to TRBJ1-1, with D perhaps matching TRBD1 (6 bases). The TCR was taken from a man in his fifties with active or convalescent COVID-19. The CDR3 DNA follows: TGCGCCAGCAGCCAAGGTTCAGGGGTAACTGAAGCTTTCTTT. Protein product: CASSQGSGVTEAFF.